The rows below give T cell receptor beta chains drawn from one sample of a study of T cell changes during pregnancy in multiple sclerosis. The method was immunoSEQ multiplex PCR; TCRdb's version includes in-frame clones alone and lacks a portion of them. This table has tens of thousands of clones, roughly 91% appearing once. The input for sequencing was peripheral blood, taken in the third trimester of pregnancy. These receptors were collected from a female donor in good health, enrolled as a control in a pregnancy study. Each CDR3 is given with its conserved first and last residue. The order of the fields is CDR3 length, clone size, V gene, J gene, D gene, CDR3 DNA, CDR3 protein. A D gene is named only where the DNA matches it firmly. Clone size, where shown, is once, few, many, or a class for clones that have expanded.

11	-	TRBV19	TRBJ1-3	-	TGTGCCAGTGTATCTGGAAACACCATATATTTT	CASVSGNTIYF
15	once	TRBV19	TRBJ1-5	-	TGTGCCAGTAGTATAGGCAGGAATAGCAATCAGCCCCAGCATTTT	CASSIGRNSNQPQHF
19	-	TRBV7-2	TRBJ2-2	TRBD2	TGTGCCAGCAGCTTAGCAAGACCGGGTAGCGGGAGGGCCGCCGGGGAGCTGTTTTTT	CASSLARPGSGRAAGELFF
17	-	TRBV4-2	TRBJ2-5	TRBD2	TGTGCCAGCAGCCCCAACCCTGGCGGGGGGGCGGCAGAGACCCAGTACTTC	CASSPNPGGGAAETQYF
15	-	TRBV6-5	TRBJ2-7	TRBD1	TGTGCCAGCAGTGCCTCCGGGACAGGGTCCTACGAGCAGTACTTC	CASSASGTGSYEQYF
13	-	TRBV9	TRBJ2-4	-	TGTGCCAGCAGCGACGGAGCCAAAAACATTCAGTACTTC	CASSDGAKNIQYF
12	-	TRBV7-3	TRBJ2-1	-	TGTGCCAGCAGCATCCCCGGTCAGGGTAAGGTCTTC	CASSIPGQGKVF
14	-	TRBV30	TRBJ1-6	TRBD1	TGTGCCTGCGTCCCCACAGGGGATAATTCACCCCTCCACTTT	CACVPTGDNSPLHF
15	-	TRBV6-5	TRBJ1-6	-	TGTGCCAGCAGTTACACGGTCCGGGTCGTTTCACCCCTCCACTTT	CASSYTVRVVSPLHF
12	once	TRBV19	TRBJ2-7	-	TGTGCCAGTAGTGCGGAGGGAGACGAGCAGTACTTC	CASSAEGDEQYF
13	-	TRBV6-4	TRBJ1-2	-	TGTGCCAGCAGATTAAGGACAAGGTATGGCTACACCTTC	CASRLRTRYGYTF
15	-	TRBV7-3	TRBJ2-1	TRBD2	TGTGCCAGCAGCTCATTCATAGCGGGGGAAAATGAGCAGTTCTTC	CASSSFIAGENEQFF
14	-	TRBV11-3	TRBJ1-1	-	TGTGCCAGCAGCAGCGGGGGGGAGTCCACTGAAGCTTTCTTT	CASSSGGESTEAFF
12	-	TRBV6-1	TRBJ1-1	-	TGTGCCGCGACAGTGATGAACACTGAAGCTTTCTTT	CAATVMNTEAFF
15	-	TRBV5-1	TRBJ2-7	-	TGCGCCAGCAGCTTGATGGAGGGCCATACCTACGAGCAGTACTTC	CASSLMEGHTYEQYF
15	-	TRBV18	TRBJ2-2	TRBD1	TGTGCCAGTTCACCACAGACAGGGACGAACGGGGAGCTGTTTTTT	CASSPQTGTNGELFF
16	-	TRBV7-2	TRBJ2-1	TRBD2	TGTGCCAGCAGCGCCCGACTAGCGGGAGGGGGGGGCGAGCAGTTCTTC	CASSARLAGGGGEQFF
14	-	TRBV19	TRBJ1-5	-	TGTGCCAGTAGTATCCGGGACACCAATCAGCCCCAGCATTTT	CASSIRDTNQPQHF
13	-	TRBV27	TRBJ2-7	-	TGTGCCAGCAGTTCGGGGGTATCCTACGAGCAGTACTTC	CASSSGVSYEQYF
15	few	TRBV28	TRBJ2-7	-	TGTGCCAGCAGTTTTCGCGGGATGTCTTCGTACGAGCAGTACTTC	CASSFRGMSSYEQYF
14	once	TRBV7-2	TRBJ2-5	TRBD2	TGTGCCAGCAGCCGACTAGCGGGACAGGAGACCCAGTACTTC	CASSRLAGQETQYF
14	-	TRBV19	TRBJ2-5	TRBD2	TGTGCCAGTAGTATGGCGGCTAGCGGAAAGGCTTTACACTTC	CASSMAASGKALHF
14	-	TRBV27	TRBJ1-5	TRBD1	TGTGCCAGCAGTTTGGTCCAGGGGGCGTCCTCCCAGCATTTT	CASSLVQGASSQHF
17	-	TRBV6-1	TRBJ2-1	TRBD1	TGTGCCAGCACTGAAGCGGTCGGGGACAGGCCCTTTCTGGAGCAGTTCTTC	CASTEAVGDRPFLEQFF
16	-	TRBV9	TRBJ2-1	-	TGTGCCAGCAGCGTAGGATGGGCTCCTCCTTACAATGAGCAGTTCTTC	CASSVGWAPPYNEQFF
12	-	TRBV4-1	TRBJ2-3	-	TGCGCCACCGGACAGCCCCGGGATACGCAGTATTTT	CATGQPRDTQYF
14	-	TRBV2	TRBJ1-2	-	TGTGCCAGCAGCCGAGACAGGTATTCCCAAGGCTACACCTTC	CASSRDRYSQGYTF
19	once	TRBV5-1	TRBJ2-2	-	TGCGCCAGCAGCTTGGCCATGACTGTAGGGGCTCCGGGCACCGGGGAGCTGTTTTTT	CASSLAMTVGAPGTGELFF